This T cell receptor beta chain emerged from a study of Ad26.COV2.S vaccination and SARS-CoV-2 variants. Study-wide results and limits: Analyses that measured TCR breadth and depth may have underestimated total T cell responses.

As to treatment: around 19 received Ad26.COV2.S at low or high dose, single or two shots; several received placebo; per-sample allocation not given. All samples were drawn on day 63, counting from the first vaccine or placebo injection. Measured with immunoSEQ multiplex PCR; TCRdb has only the in-frame clones, and not every one. The table lists about 370,000 clones, 75% to 90% of them singletons, with around 2% in the top ten. About this clone: No antigen is known for it.

Looked up from germline, CDR1 is LGHDT and CDR2 is YNNKEL (reference sequence). Trimming removed 5 bases from V and 2 bases from J, with 10 bases in between. This CDR3 region has 13 residues. The gene calls are TRBV3-1 (or the pseudogene TRBV3-2) and TRBJ2-7, with a weak D call TRBD2 (6 bases). The receptor was derived from a person aged 18-65 years who received the Ad26.COV2.S COVID-19 vaccine or a placebo. Sequenced material: peripheral blood, taken in a trial of Ad26.COV2.S vaccine versus placebo. CDR3 DNA sequence: TGTGCCAGCAGCGGAGGGTTCCCCTACGAGCAGTACTTC. Translating gives CASSGGFPYEQYF.